This T cell receptor (beta chain) was sequenced in a study of shared clonotypes between healthy human individuals. General study points: Naive CD4 clonotype sharing across a handful of donors was around 5%. A generally larger estimated richness was seen in naive subsets than in memory subsets.

The CDR3 runs to 15 residues. In germline, CDR1 is SGHTA, CDR2 FQGTGA. V was shortened by 5 bases and J by 0 bases, with 13 bases between the two germline ends. Partitioning of CD4+ cells yielded a CD45RA+ naive subset and a CD45RA-negative memory subset. This clone was found once. As yet, its antigen is unknown. The data were produced by immunoSEQ multiplex PCR, yet TCRdb's version contains in-frame clones alone and is incomplete. Of roughly 2.2 million clones listed, around 93% are singletons. The source material was naive CD4+ T cells from PBMCs. Regarding subset: CD45RA+ positively selected. This clonotype was sampled from a man younger than 35 in good health. Some clones in this sample may be carry-over from other donors' samples. This rearrangement joins TRBV7-3 to TRBJ1-1; D perhaps matches TRBD1 (5 bases). CDR3 residues: CASSLQGSLNTEAFF. DNA of the CDR3: TGTGCCAGCAGCCTCCAGGGATCGCTGAACACTGAAGCTTTCTTT.